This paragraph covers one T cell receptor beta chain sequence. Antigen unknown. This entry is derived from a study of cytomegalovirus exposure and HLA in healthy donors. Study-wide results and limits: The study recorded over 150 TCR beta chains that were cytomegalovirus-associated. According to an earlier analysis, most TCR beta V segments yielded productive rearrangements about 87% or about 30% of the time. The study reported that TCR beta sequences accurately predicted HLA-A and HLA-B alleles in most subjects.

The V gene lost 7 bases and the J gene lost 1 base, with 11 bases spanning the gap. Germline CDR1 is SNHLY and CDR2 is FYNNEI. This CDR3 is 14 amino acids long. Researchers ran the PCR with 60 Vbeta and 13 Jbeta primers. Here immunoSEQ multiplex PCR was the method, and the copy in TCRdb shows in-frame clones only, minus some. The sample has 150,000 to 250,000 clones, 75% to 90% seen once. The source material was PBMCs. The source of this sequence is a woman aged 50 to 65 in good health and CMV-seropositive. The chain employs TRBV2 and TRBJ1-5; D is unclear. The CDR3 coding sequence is TGTGCCAGCACGGGGTCCAAGAGCAATCAGCCCCAGCATTTT. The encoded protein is CASTGSKSNQPQHF.